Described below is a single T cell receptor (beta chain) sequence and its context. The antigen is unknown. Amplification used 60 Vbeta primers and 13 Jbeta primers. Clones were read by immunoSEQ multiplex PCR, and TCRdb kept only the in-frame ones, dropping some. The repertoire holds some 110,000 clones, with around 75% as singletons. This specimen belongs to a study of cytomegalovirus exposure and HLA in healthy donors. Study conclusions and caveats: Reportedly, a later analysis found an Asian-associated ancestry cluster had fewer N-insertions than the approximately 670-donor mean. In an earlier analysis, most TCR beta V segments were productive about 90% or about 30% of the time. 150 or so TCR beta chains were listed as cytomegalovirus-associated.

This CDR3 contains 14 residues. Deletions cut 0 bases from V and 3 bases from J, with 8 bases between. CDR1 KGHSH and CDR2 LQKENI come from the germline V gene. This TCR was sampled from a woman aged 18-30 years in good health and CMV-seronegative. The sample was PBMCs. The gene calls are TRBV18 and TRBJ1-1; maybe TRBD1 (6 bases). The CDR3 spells CASSPPQGYTEAFF. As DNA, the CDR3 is TGTGCCAGCTCACCACCACAGGGTTACACTGAAGCTTTCTTT.